The clone carrying this T cell receptor beta chain was seen ten or more times. The sample originates from a study of T cells in Graves' hyperthyroidism and ophthalmopathy. The source material, RNA transcripts, was used to amplify TCR beta CDR3 regions. During a first-round RT-PCR of the TCR CDR3, the HTBI primer set was used. Each CDR3 protein gets one entry after TCRdb re-called the multiplex PCR reads with MiXCR. Among 550,000 to 800,000 distinct CDR3 sequences listed, approximately 15% were seen once. Germline V gene sequence: CDR1 MDHEN, CDR2 SYDVKM. This CDR3 comprises 14 residues. V lost 2 bases to trimming and J lost 4 bases, with 11 bases between them.

The gene calls are TRBV28 and TRBJ1-2; TRBD1 is a possible D gene (5 bases). What was sequenced was blood. This TCR was sampled from a middle-aged man with Graves' hyperthyroidism. CDR3 loop: CASSLSRAGYGYTF. In nucleotides, the CDR3 is TGTGCCAGCAGTTTAAGCAGGGCAGGCTATGGCTACACCTTC.